A single sample is the source of the 32 T cell receptor beta chains below, sequenced in a study of cytotoxic CD8 clonotypes in ibrutinib-treated CLL. Assay: immunoSEQ multiplex PCR; the TCRdb copy retains only in-frame clones and omits some. The data contain around 97,000 clones, approximately 80% of them seen just once; the ten biggest clones take up approximately 30%. Here the sequenced sample was PBMCs, taken after 12 months of ibrutinib treatment. These receptors originate from a human donor with chronic lymphocytic leukemia.

J is TRBJ1-1 and V is TRBV11-3; 8 nucleotides match TRBD1. The CDR3 runs 16 residues. V shed 5 bases, J shed 3 bases, and the junction held 11 bases outside the gene matches. In germline, CDR1 is SGHNT, CDR2 YENEEA. In nucleotides, the CDR3 is TGTGCCAGCAGCCCCGCTGGACAGGGTTTTTACACTGAAGCTTTCTTT. Its translation: CASSPAGQGFYTEAFF.

The gene calls are TRBV6-6 and TRBJ1-1; 7 positions agree with TRBD1. CDR1 MNHNY and CDR2 SVGAGI come from the germline V gene (reference sequence). CDR3 length equals 14 residues. Trimming removed 7 bases from V and 10 bases from J; junction bases left unmatched: 15. The CDR3 nucleotides are TGTGCCAGCACCGTCGAAAGGGTAGGGGGCCCAGCTTTCTTT. Its protein is CASTVERVGGPAFF.

This clone was found once. The chain links TRBV7-3 to TRBJ2-5; D perhaps matches TRBD1 (5 bases). Germline V CDR1 and CDR2: SGHTA, FQGTGA. This CDR3 comprises 15 residues. Trimming removed 5 bases from V and 3 bases from J, with 16 bases in between. CDR3 coding DNA: TGTGCCAGCAGCCCAGGGCAAGCTTGGAAAGAGACCCAGTACTTC. It is translated as CASSPGQAWKETQYF.

This clone was recorded once. CDR3 residues: CASSPPRQGVGEQYF. CDR3 coding DNA: TGCGCCAGCAGTCCCCCGAGACAGGGGGTAGGAGAGCAGTACTTC. This sequence joins TRBV5-1 and TRBJ2-7; 9 positions match TRBD1. Trimming at V came to 5 bases and at J to 7 bases, leaving 13 bases not matched to a gene. CDR3 length: 15 amino acids. Germline assignment: CDR1 SGHRS and CDR2 YFSETQ.

CDR3 DNA sequence: TGTGCCACTGGGGACGGGGGGGTCCATGGCTACACCTTC. Residues: CATGDGGVHGYTF. The chain couples TRBV28 to TRBJ1-2; tentative D call: TRBD1 (5 bases). Germline-derived CDR1 and CDR2 are MDHEN and SYDVKM. V lost 10 bases, J lost 6 bases, and 18 bases lay in between. The CDR3 has 13 residues.

The V gene is TRBV29-1, the J gene TRBJ2-5; no firm D call. Trimming pared 3 bases from V and 5 bases from J, leaving 16 bases between. CDR1 is SQVTM and CDR2 is ANQGSEA in the germline V gene. This CDR3 spans 14 amino acids. The CDR3 coding sequence is TGCAGCGTTGACGCAGAGCTCCTCCAGGAGACCCAGTACTTC. Protein: CSVDAELLQETQYF.

This chain uses TRBV7-2 with TRBJ2-7; 7 bases match TRBD1. V lost 5 bases, J lost 5 bases, and 12 bases stayed unmatched. The CDR3 runs to 15 residues. Germline values: CDR1 SGHTA, CDR2 FQGNSA. CDR3 nucleotide sequence: TGTGCCAGCAGCCTCAGACAGGGAGTGGTCCACGAGCAGTACTTC. Protein product: CASSLRQGVVHEQYF.

This rearrangement joins TRBV5-6 to TRBJ2-7, with D perhaps given as TRBD1 or TRBD2 (5 bases each). V was shortened by 3 bases and J by 0 bases, with 13 bases between the two germline ends. CDR1 is SGHDT, CDR2 YYEEEE, per germline. CDR3 length equals 15 residues. CDR3 sequence: CASSYRTVASYEQYF. The CDR3, as DNA: TGTGCCAGCAGCTACAGGACTGTGGCCTCCTACGAGCAGTACTTC.

V gene TRBV29-1 combines with J gene TRBJ2-1; TRBD1 aligns across 9 bases. Germline trimming cut 7 bases from V and 2 bases from J; bases unmatched to any gene: 12. The V gene's germline CDR1 is SQVTM and CDR2 ANQGSEA. This CDR3 comprises 16 residues. CDR3 sequence reads: CSGVSPRDRAYNEQFF. As DNA, the CDR3 is TGCAGCGGGGTGTCACCCAGGGACAGGGCCTACAATGAGCAGTTCTTC.

Notes on this clone: The same CDR3 is also encoded by other DNA sequences in this sample. This sequence joins TRBV7-3 and TRBJ2-5; either TRBD1 or TRBD2 may supply D (6 bases each). There are 14 residues in the CDR3. Trimming shortened V by 5 bases and J by 4 bases, and 14 bases separated the two germline ends. CDR1 is SGHTA and CDR2 is FQGTGA in the germline V gene. DNA of the CDR3: TGTGCCAGCAGCCCCGGGGGCCGGGTAGAGACCCAGTACTTC. This gives the protein CASSPGGRVETQYF.

The rearrangement links TRBV2 to TRBJ1-2; D gene uncertain. Trimming stripped 6 bases from V and 5 bases from J, with 7 bases between. This CDR3 has 11 residues. CDR1 is SNHLY, CDR2 FYNNEI, per germline. CDR3 in DNA: TGTGCCAGCAGGGGCGCATATGGCTACACCTTC. This encodes CASRGAYGYTF.

The chain joins TRBV7-2 to TRBJ1-1; perhaps TRBD1 as D (6 bases). The CDR3 sequence is 14 residues long. The germline CDR1 and CDR2 sequences are SGHTA and FQGNSA. Trimming removed 3 bases at V and 1 base at J, with 9 bases between. For the CDR3, the DNA is TGTGCCAGCAGCTTGGGGGCCGCGAACACTGAAGCTTTCTTT. This encodes CASSLGAANTEAFF. Full variable domain (outside the CDR3, taken from reference TRBV7-2 and TRBJ1-1): GAGVSQSPSNKVTEKGKDVELRCDPISGHTALYWYRQSLGQGLEFLIYFQGNSAPDKSGLPSDRFSAERTGGSVSTLTIQRTQQEDSAVYLCASSLGAANTEAFFGQGTRLTVV.

The chain has TRBV4-2 and TRBJ1-2; perhaps TRBD1 as D (6 bases). V was trimmed by 1 base and J by 4 bases, leaving 10 bases between them. The CDR3 loop spans 14 amino acids. The germline CDR1 and CDR2 sequences are LGHNA and YNFKEQ. The CDR3 spells CASSQAGERYGYTF. In nucleotides, the CDR3 is TGTGCCAGCAGCCAAGCAGGGGAACGCTATGGCTACACCTTC.

V usage is TRBV7-9 and J usage is TRBJ2-7, with 8 bases that match TRBD2. Germline CDR1 is SEHNR and CDR2 is FQNEAQ (reference sequence). The CDR3 totals 15 residues. With 4 bases clipped from V and 2 bases from J, the junction kept 7 bases outside the gene matches. CDR3 residues: CASSSGGGRTYEQYF. The CDR3, as DNA: TGTGCCAGCAGCTCGGGCGGGGGGCGGACCTACGAGCAGTACTTC.

This clone was counted once. V usage is TRBV6-5 and J usage is TRBJ2-7; D possibly uses TRBD1 or TRBD2 (5 bases each). Per germline, CDR1 MNHEY and CDR2 SVGAGI. CDR3 size: 15 residues. V shed 7 bases and J shed 3 bases, with 19 bases lying between them. CDR3: CASTINPRGGYEQYF. The CDR3 DNA sequence: TGTGCCAGCACCATCAACCCCCGTGGGGGCTACGAGCAGTACTTC.

This chain links TRBV7-2 with TRBJ2-5; TRBD2 matches at 9 bases. With V trimmed by 5 bases and J by 2 bases, 9 bases remained unmatched. This CDR3 comprises 16 residues. Germline values: CDR1 SGHTA, CDR2 FQGNSA. CDR3 protein: CASSRQAGGLQETQYF. CDR3 in DNA: TGTGCCAGCAGCCGCCAAGCGGGGGGTCTACAAGAGACCCAGTACTTC.

The chain couples TRBV19 to TRBJ1-4; TRBD1 matches at 9 bases. Per germline, CDR1 LNHDA and CDR2 SQIVND (reference sequence). The junction had 6 bases not matched to a gene; V was cut back by 5 bases and J by 5 bases. The CDR3 runs to 15 residues. CDR3 nucleotide sequence: TGTGCCAGTAGTGGACAGGGGCGTTCGAATGAAAAACTGTTTTTT. Encoded protein: CASSGQGRSNEKLFF. Full variable domain (outside the CDR3, taken from reference TRBV19 and TRBJ1-4): DGGITQSPKYLFRKEGQNVTLSCEQNLNHDAMYWYRQDPGQGLRLIYYSQIVNDFQKGDIAEGYSVSREKKESFPLTVTSAQKNPTAFYLCASSGQGRSNEKLFFGSGTQLSVL.

This clone came up once. The chain carries TRBV4-1 and TRBJ2-2; 7 nucleotides agree with TRBD1. The germline V gene has CDR1 MGHRA and CDR2 YSYEKL. The CDR3 is 17 amino acids. V shed 7 bases and J 0 bases; nucleotides not matched to a gene: 11. DNA for the CDR3: TGCGCCAGCAAAACGGGACAGAGTTACGCGAACACCGGGGAGCTGTTTTTT. Translating gives CASKTGQSYANTGELFF.

V usage is TRBV28 and J usage is TRBJ1-5, with D perhaps matching TRBD1 (5 bases). Germline assignment: CDR1 MDHEN and CDR2 SYDVKM. The CDR3 is 16 amino acids. V lost 4 bases and J 0 bases, leaving 13 bases between the germline ends. The CDR3 here is CASSSAQGYSNQPQHF. The DNA of the CDR3 is TGTGCCAGCAGTTCCGCCCAGGGATATAGCAATCAGCCCCAGCATTTT.

V is TRBV5-4 and J is TRBJ1-1, with 10 bases matching TRBD1. Germline CDR1 and CDR2: SGHNT and YYREEE (reference sequence). This CDR3 has 17 amino acids. V was clipped by 2 bases and J by 4 bases; unmatched bases: 11. CDR3 nucleotide sequence: TGTGCCAGCAGCTTTCTGAGACAGGGGGCGCTCGGCACTGAAGCTTTCTTT. Translating gives CASSFLRQGALGTEAFF.

Many counts were recorded for this clone. A junction end diverges from the germline sequence, so it may reflect a read error. This sequence joins TRBV28 and TRBJ1-2; D is ambiguous. The length of the CDR3 is 11 residues. CDR1 and CDR2 from the germline V gene are MDHEN and SYDVKM. This CDR3 is CASSSNDGYTF. DNA of the CDR3: TGTGCCAGCAGTTCTAACGATGGCTACACCTTC.

This clone was observed a few times. V and J are TRBV27 and TRBJ2-7; 9 nucleotides match TRBD2. Germline values: CDR1 MNHEY, CDR2 SMNVEV (reference sequence). Trimming at V came to 5 bases and at J to 4 bases, leaving 3 bases not matched to a gene. The CDR3 has 13 amino acids. In nucleotides, the CDR3 is TGTGCCAGCAGTAGCGGGGGGAATTACGAGCAGTACTTC. This codes for CASSSGGNYEQYF.

V gene TRBV5-8 combines with J gene TRBJ1-1; D call uncertain. This CDR3 is 15 amino acids long. Per the germline V gene, CDR1 is SGHTS and CDR2 is YDEGEE. V lost 0 bases, J lost 1 base, and 10 bases lay in between. The CDR3 loop is CASSLAYLGNTEAFF. The CDR3 nucleotides are TGTGCCAGCAGCTTGGCCTATCTAGGGAACACTGAAGCTTTCTTT.

This clone has more than one count but fewer than ten. The chain is built from TRBV30 and TRBJ1-6; possibly TRBD1 for D (5 bases). Germline V CDR1 and CDR2: GTSNPN, SVGIG (reference sequence). V shed 2 bases and J shed 14 bases, with 22 bases lying between them. CDR3 length: 15 amino acids. The CDR3, as DNA: TGTGCCTGGAGTTCGCTTGGACAAGGGTCCGTGGCCCTCCACTTT. Its protein product is CAWSSLGQGSVALHF.

This sequence joins TRBV6-1 and TRBJ2-7; a weak D match, TRBD1 (5 bases). The V gene lost 1 base and the J gene lost 2 bases, with 12 bases spanning the gap. Germline assignment: CDR1 MNHNS and CDR2 SASEGT. CDR3 size: 15 residues. The CDR3 loop reads CASSEDPGSAYEQYF. The DNA for the CDR3 is TGTGCCAGCAGTGAAGATCCAGGGTCGGCCTACGAGCAGTACTTC.

This chain joins TRBV19 and TRBJ2-5; tentative D call: TRBD2 (6 bases). Germline V gene data show CDR1 as LNHDA and CDR2 as SQIVND (reference sequence). CDR3 length: 12 residues. V gave up 9 bases and J gave up 6 bases, with 14 bases separating them. CDR3 amino acids: CASPEGIKTQYF. As DNA, the CDR3 is TGTGCCAGCCCGGAGGGAATAAAGACCCAGTACTTC.

The rearrangement uses TRBV9 and TRBJ2-3, with 8 bases aligning to TRBD2. The CDR3 extends over 15 amino acids. Looked up from germline, CDR1 is SGDLS and CDR2 is YYNGEE. V lost 3 bases to trimming and J lost 3 bases; unmatched junction nucleotides: 6. The CDR3 DNA follows: TGTGCCAGCAGCGAGCGGGGGACCGGGACAGATACGCAGTATTTT. This sequence encodes CASSERGTGTDTQYF. The variable domain in full, with the rest retrieved from reference TRBV9 and TRBJ2-3, is DSGVTQTPKHLITATGQRVTLRCSPRSGDLSVYWYQQSLDQGLQFLIQYYNGEERAKGNILERFSAQQFPDLHSELNLSSLELGDSALYFCASSERGTGTDTQYFGPGTRLTVL.

This clone has ten or more counts. This sequence joins TRBV11-2 and TRBJ1-2; the D is unclear. Germline lookup yields CDR1 SGHAT and CDR2 FQNNGV. CDR3 length equals 12 residues. Trimming took off 5 bases at V and 8 bases at J, with 12 bases between the two ends. The CDR3 sequence: CASSQDSEGYTF. CDR3 nucleotide sequence: TGTGCCAGCAGCCAAGATTCAGAAGGCTACACCTTC. Full variable domain (remainder filled in from reference TRBV11-2 and TRBJ1-2): EAGVAQSPRYKIIEKRQSVAFWCNPISGHATLYWYQQILGQGPKLLIQFQNNGVVDDSQLPKDRFSAERLKGVDSTLKIQPAKLEDSAVYLCASSQDSEGYTFGSGTRLTVV.

This clone showed up just once. The chain uses TRBV4-1 and TRBJ2-7; D is perhaps TRBD1 (6 bases). The V gene's germline CDR1 is MGHRA and CDR2 YSYEKL. V was pared by 1 base and J by 6 bases, with 19 bases between. The CDR3 loop spans 16 amino acids. CDR3 nucleotide sequence: TGCGCCAGCAGCCAAGGGTATCAGGGGCGTAGGGGCGAGCAGTACTTC. This translates into CASSQGYQGRRGEQYF.

The chain recombines TRBV5-1 with TRBJ2-1; no definite D call. In germline, CDR1 is SGHRS, CDR2 YFSETQ. The CDR3 sequence is 16 residues long. V was trimmed by 1 base and J by 5 bases, leaving 16 bases between them. CDR3 coding DNA: TGCGCCAGCAGCTTGCTTCCAGCGCTAATTAACAATGAGCAGTTCTTC. As protein: CASSLLPALINNEQFF.

The V and J genes are TRBV20-1 and TRBJ2-3; D call uncertain. Germline CDR1 DFQATT, CDR2 SNEGSKA (reference sequence). V was shortened by 3 bases and J by 2 bases, with 3 bases between the two germline ends. This CDR3 has 11 residues. The chain's CDR3 is CSASSTDTQYF. The CDR3 DNA sequence: TGCAGTGCTAGTTCCACAGATACGCAGTATTTT.

The V and J genes are TRBV2 and TRBJ1-1, with D possibly matching TRBD1 (5 bases). Trimming shortened V by 0 bases and J by 1 base, and 9 bases separated the two germline ends. This CDR3 comprises 15 residues. CDR1 SNHLY and CDR2 FYNNEI come from the germline V gene. CDR3 nucleotides: TGTGCCAGCAGTGAAGCGCTTGGGGGGAACACTGAAGCTTTCTTT. Translating it yields CASSEALGGNTEAFF.